This T cell receptor beta chain was sequenced in a study of technical replicates of blood from a few donors. V was shortened by 4 bases and J by 0 bases, with 13 bases between the two germline ends. This CDR3 is built from 16 residues. Germline V gene lookup returns CDR1 LNHDA and CDR2 SQIVND (reference sequence). Assay: immunoSEQ multiplex PCR; the TCRdb copy retains only in-frame clones and omits some. The table includes about 50,000 clones, 90% to 97% detected once. The TCR originated in a human donor in good health. Input material: T cells isolated from PBMCs. The chain has TRBV19 and TRBJ2-1, with unresolved D. CDR3: CASSTHQTSSYNEQFF. The CDR3 bases are TGTGCCAGTAGTACACACCAAACGTCCTCCTACAATGAGCAGTTCTTC. The full variable domain, in which reference TRBV19 and TRBJ2-1 provide the parts outside the CDR3, is DGGITQSPKYLFRKEGQNVTLSCEQNLNHDAMYWYRQDPGQGLRLIYYSQIVNDFQKGDIAEGYSVSREKKESFPLTVTSAQKNPTAFYLCASSTHQTSSYNEQFFGPGTRLTVL.